This T cell receptor (beta chain) stems from a study of identifying expanded T cells in peripheral blood. Study conclusions and caveats: Over about two and four weeks, about 15 and 19 clones changed, versus approximately 1.2 between replicates. Across healthy donors, higher total template counts meant significantly greater approximately 2-week count variance.

Worth noting for this clone: Its target is unknown.

Sequenced by immunoSEQ multiplex PCR; TCRdb stores in-frame clones only, minus some. Among about 98,000 clones, 88% were seen once, and the ten largest hold roughly 15%. Trimming removed 0 bases from V and 7 bases from J, with 12 bases in between. Germline V lookup: CDR1 LGHNA, CDR2 YNFKEQ. The CDR3 runs to 15 residues. This rearrangement joins TRBV4-2 to TRBJ1-4; D unresolved. This TCR came from a person between 18 and 75 years old in good health. Specimen: blood. The CDR3 loop reads CASSQDRQRGEKLFF. The CDR3 nucleotides read TGTGCCAGCAGCCAAGATAGGCAAAGAGGTGAAAAACTGTTTTTT.